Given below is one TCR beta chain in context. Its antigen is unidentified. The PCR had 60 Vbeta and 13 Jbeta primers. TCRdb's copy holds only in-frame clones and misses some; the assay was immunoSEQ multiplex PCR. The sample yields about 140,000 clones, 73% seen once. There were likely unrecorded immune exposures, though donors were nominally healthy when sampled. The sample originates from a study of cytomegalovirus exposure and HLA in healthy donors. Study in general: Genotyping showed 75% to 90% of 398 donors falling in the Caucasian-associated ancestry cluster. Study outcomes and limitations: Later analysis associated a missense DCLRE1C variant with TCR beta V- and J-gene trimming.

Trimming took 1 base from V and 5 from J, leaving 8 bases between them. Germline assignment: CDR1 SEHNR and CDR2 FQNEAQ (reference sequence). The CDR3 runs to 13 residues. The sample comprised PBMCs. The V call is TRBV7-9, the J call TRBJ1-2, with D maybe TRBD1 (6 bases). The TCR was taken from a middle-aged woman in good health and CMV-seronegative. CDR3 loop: CASSLEGEYGYTF. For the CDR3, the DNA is TGTGCCAGCAGCTTAGAGGGGGAGTATGGCTACACCTTC.